This paragraph reports one TCR beta chain. CDR3 length equals 16 residues. With 2 bases removed from V and 4 bases from J, the gap between germline ends came to 17 bases. Germline V gene data show CDR1 as KGHSH and CDR2 as LQKENI. Measured with immunoSEQ multiplex PCR; TCRdb has only the in-frame clones, and not every one. The sample contains 150,000 to 200,000 clones, around 75% of which appear only once. The data derive from a study of blood T cell repertoires in COVID-19. Study-level information: Material from acute and convalescent COVID-19 was sourced from the United States, Italy and Spain. The cDNA or gDNA used as material had been derived from T cells, B-cell-depleted T cells, or PBMCs.

The origin of this receptor is a woman aged 40 to 49 with COVID-19, enrolled during active disease. Input material: peripheral blood. The chain joins TRBV18 to TRBJ1-2, with a weak D call TRBD1 (6 bases). The DNA of the CDR3 is TGTGCCAGCTCACCAGGGACACCCGCCGCGGGCTATGGCTACACCTTC. Translating it yields CASSPGTPAAGYGYTF.